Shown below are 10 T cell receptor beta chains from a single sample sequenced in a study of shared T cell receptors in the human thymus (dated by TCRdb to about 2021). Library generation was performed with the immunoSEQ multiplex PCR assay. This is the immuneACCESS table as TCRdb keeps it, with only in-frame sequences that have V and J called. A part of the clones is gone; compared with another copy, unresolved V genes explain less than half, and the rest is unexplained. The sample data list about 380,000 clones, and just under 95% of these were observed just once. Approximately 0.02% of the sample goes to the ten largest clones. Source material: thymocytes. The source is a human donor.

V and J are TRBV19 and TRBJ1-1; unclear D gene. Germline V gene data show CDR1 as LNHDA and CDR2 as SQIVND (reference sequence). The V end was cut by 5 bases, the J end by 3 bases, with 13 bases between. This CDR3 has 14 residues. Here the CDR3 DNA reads TGTGCCAGTAGTGTACAGCCAGTTGACACTGAAGCTTTCTTT. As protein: CASSVQPVDTEAFF.

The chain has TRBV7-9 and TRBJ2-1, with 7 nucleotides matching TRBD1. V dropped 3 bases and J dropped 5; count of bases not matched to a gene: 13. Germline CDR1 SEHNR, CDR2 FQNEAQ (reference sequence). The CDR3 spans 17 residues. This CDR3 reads CASSFVSGTVHNNEQFF. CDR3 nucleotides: TGTGCCAGCAGCTTCGTTTCAGGGACAGTGCACAACAATGAGCAGTTCTTC. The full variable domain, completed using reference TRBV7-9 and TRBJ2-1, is DTGVSQNPRHKITKRGQNVTFRCDPISEHNRLYWYRQTLGQGPEFLTYFQNEAQLEKSRLLSDRFSAERPKGSFSTLEIQRTEQGDSAMYLCASSFVSGTVHNNEQFFGPGTRLTVL.

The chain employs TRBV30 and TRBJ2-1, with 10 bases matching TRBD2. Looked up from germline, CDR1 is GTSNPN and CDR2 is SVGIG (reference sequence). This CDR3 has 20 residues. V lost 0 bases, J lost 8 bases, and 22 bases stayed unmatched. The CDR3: CAWSVPLLGAGGFTEYEQFF. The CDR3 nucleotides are TGTGCCTGGAGTGTTCCCCTTCTGGGAGCGGGAGGGTTCACCGAGTATGAGCAGTTCTTC.

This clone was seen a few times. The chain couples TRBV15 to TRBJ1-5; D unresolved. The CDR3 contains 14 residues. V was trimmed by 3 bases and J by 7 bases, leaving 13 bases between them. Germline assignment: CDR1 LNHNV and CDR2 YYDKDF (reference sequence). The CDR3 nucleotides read TGTGCCACCAGCAGGACCCTTATGGACCAGCCCCAGCATTTT. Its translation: CATSRTLMDQPQHF.

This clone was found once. CDR3 sequence (DNA): TGTGCCAGCAATGACGAGACCGTGATTGGGGATGGCTACACCTTC. Translating it yields CASNDETVIGDGYTF. The chain carries TRBV9 and TRBJ1-2; D gene unclear. The CDR3 loop spans 15 amino acids. V lost 6 bases and J lost 6, with 21 bases in between. Looked up from germline, CDR1 is SGDLS and CDR2 is YYNGEE.

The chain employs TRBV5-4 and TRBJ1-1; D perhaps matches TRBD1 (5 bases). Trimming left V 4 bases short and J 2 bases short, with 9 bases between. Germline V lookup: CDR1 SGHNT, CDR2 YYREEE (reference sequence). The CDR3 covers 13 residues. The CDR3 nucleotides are TGTGCCAGCAGCATTGACAGTAACACTGAAGCTTTCTTT. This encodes CASSIDSNTEAFF.

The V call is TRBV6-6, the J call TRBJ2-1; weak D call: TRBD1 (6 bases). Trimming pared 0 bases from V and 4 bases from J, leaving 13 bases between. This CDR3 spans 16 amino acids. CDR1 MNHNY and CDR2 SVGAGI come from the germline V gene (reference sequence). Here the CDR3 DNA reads TGTGCCAGCAGTTACTCAATACGGACAGATTACAATGAGCAGTTCTTC. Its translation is CASSYSIRTDYNEQFF.

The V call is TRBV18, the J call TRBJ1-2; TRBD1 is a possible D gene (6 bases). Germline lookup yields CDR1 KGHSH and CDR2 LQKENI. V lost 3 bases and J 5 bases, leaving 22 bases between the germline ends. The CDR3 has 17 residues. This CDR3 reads CASSPEAGARSLYGYTF. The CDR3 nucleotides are TGTGCCAGCTCACCCGAGGCAGGGGCAAGGTCCCTTTATGGCTACACCTTC.

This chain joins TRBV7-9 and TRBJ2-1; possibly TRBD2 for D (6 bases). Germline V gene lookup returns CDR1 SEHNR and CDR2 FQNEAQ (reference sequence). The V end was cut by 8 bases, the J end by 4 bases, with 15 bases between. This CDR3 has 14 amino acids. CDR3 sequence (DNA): TGTGCCAGCGCCCGGTTTAGCGGTTACAATGAGCAGTTCTTC. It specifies CASARFSGYNEQFF.

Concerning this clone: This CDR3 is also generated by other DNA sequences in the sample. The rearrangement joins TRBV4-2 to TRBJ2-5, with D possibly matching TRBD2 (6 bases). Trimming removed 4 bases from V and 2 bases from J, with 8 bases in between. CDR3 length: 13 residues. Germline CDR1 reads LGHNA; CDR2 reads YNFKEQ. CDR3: CASSLGLQETQYF. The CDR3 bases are TGTGCCAGCAGCCTGGGACTTCAAGAGACCCAGTACTTC.